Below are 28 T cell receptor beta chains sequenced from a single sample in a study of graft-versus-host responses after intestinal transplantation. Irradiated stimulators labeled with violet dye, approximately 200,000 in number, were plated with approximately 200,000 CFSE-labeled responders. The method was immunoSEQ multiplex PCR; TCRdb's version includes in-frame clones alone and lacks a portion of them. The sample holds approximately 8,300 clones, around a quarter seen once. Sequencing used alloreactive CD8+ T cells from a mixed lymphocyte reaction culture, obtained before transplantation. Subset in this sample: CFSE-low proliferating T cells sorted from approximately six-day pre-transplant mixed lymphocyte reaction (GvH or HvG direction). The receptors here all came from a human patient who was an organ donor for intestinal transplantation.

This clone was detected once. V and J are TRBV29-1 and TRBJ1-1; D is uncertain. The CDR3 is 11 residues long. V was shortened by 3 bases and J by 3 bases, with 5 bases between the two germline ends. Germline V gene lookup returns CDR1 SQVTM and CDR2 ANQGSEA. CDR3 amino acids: CSVEADTEAFF. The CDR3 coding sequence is TGCAGCGTTGAGGCCGACACTGAAGCTTTCTTT.

The DNA of the CDR3 is TGTGCCAGCTGTCCCCTGACGGTCTCTGGAAACACCATATATTTT. Protein: CASCPLTVSGNTIYF. The chain is built from TRBV6-4 and TRBJ1-3; D is ambiguous. The CDR3 extends over 15 amino acids. The V end lost 8 bases, the J end lost 0 bases, and 14 bases lay between the germline ends. Germline CDR1 MRHNA, CDR2 SNTAGT.

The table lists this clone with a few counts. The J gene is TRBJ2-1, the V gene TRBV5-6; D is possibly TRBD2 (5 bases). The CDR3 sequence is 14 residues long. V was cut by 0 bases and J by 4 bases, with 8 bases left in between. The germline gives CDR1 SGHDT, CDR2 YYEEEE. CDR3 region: CASSLVANYNEQFF. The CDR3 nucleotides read TGTGCCAGCAGCTTGGTAGCGAATTACAATGAGCAGTTCTTC.

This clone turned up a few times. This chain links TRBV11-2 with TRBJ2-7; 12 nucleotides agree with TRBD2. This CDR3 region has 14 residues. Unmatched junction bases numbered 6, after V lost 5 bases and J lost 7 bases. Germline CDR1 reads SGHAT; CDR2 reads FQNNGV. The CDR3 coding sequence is TGTGCCAGCAGCAGGACTAGCGGGACTAGGGAGCAGTACTTC. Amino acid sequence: CASSRTSGTREQYF.

CDR3 region: CASSPGTAEQYF. The CDR3 coding sequence is TGTGCCAGCAGCCCCGGGACGGCCGAGCAGTACTTC. This chain links TRBV6-5 with TRBJ2-7; the D gene could be TRBD1 or TRBD2 (5 bases each). The V end was cut by 6 bases, the J end by 6 bases, with 12 bases between. Germline V gives CDR1 MNHEY, CDR2 SVGAGI. This CDR3 has 12 amino acids.

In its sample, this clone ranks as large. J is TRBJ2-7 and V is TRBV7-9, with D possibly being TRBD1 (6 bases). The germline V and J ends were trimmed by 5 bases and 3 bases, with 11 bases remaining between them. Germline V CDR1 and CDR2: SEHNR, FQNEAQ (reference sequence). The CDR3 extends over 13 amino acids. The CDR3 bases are TGTGCCAGCAGCCCACAGGGTATCTACGAGCAGTACTTC. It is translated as CASSPQGIYEQYF.

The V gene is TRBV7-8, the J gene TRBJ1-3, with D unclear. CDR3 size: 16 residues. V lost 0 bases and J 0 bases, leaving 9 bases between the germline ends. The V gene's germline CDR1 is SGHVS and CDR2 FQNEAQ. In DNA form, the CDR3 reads TGTGCCAGCAGCTTAGCCTTTTGGAGCTCTGGAAACACCATATATTTT. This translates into CASSLAFWSSGNTIYF.

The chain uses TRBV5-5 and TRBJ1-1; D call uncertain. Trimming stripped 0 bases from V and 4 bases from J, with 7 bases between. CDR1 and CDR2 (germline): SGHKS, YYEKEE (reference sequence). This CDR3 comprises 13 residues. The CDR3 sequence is CASSLGLGTEAFF. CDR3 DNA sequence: TGTGCCAGCAGCTTGGGCTTGGGCACTGAAGCTTTCTTT.

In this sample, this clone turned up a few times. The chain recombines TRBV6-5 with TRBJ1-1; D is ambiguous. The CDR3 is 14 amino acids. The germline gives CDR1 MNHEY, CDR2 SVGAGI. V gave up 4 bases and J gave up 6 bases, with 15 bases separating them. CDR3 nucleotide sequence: TGTGCCAGCAGTTGGATCGCAGAACGGCCTGAAGCTTTCTTT. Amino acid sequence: CASSWIAERPEAFF.

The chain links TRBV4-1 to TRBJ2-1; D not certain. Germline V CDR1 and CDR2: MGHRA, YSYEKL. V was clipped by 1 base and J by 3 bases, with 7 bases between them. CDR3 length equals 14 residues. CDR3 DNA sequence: TGCGCCAGCAGCCAAGTTCTAGTCTACAATGAGCAGTTCTTC. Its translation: CASSQVLVYNEQFF.

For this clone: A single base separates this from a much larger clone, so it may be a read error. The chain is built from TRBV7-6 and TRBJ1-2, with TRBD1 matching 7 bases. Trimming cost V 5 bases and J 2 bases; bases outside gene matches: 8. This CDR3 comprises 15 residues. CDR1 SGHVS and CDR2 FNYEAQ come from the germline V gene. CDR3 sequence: CASSVGDSPNYGYTF. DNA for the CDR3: TGTGCCAGCAGCGTAGGGGACAGCCCGAACTATGGCTACACCTTC. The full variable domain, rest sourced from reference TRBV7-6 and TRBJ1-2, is GAGVSQSPRYKVTKRGQDVALRCDPISGHVSLYWYRQALGQGPEFLTYFNYEAQQDKSGLPNDRFSAERPEGSISTLTIQRTEQRDSAMYRCASSVGDSPNYGYTFGSGTRLTVV.

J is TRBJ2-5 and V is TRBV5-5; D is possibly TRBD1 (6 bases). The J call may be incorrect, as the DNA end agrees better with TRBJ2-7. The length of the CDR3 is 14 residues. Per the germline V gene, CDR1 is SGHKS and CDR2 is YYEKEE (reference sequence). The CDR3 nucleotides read TGTGCCAGCAGCTTGGCGGACAGCTCCTACGAGCAGTACTTC. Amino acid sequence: CASSLADSSYEQYF.

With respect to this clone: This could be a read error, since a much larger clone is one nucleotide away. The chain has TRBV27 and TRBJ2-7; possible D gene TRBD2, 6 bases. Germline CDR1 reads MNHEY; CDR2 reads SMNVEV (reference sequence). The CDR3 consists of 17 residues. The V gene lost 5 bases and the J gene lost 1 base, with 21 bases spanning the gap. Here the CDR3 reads CASSLHTPGLDSYEQYF. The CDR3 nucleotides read TGTGCCAGCAGTCTACATACACCGGGACTGGATTCCTACGAGCAGTACTTC.

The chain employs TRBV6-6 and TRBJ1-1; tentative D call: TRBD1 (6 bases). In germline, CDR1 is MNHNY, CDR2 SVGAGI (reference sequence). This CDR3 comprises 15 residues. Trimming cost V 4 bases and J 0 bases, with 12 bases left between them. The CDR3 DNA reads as TGTGCCAGCAGTTTATTTCGACAGGTGAACACTGAAGCTTTCTTT. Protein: CASSLFRQVNTEAFF.

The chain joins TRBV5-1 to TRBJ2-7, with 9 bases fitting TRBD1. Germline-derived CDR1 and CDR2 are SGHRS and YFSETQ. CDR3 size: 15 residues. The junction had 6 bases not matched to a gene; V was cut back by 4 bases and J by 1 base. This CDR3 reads CASSTDGTGSYEQYF. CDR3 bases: TGCGCCAGCAGCACGGACGGGACAGGGTCCTACGAGCAGTACTTC.

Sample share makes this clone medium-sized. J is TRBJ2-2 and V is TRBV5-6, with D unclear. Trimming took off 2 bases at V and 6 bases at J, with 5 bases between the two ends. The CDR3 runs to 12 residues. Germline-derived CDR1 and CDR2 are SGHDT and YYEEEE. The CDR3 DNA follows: TGTGCCAGCAGCTTAGTAGCCGGGGAGCTGTTTTTT. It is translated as CASSLVAGELFF.

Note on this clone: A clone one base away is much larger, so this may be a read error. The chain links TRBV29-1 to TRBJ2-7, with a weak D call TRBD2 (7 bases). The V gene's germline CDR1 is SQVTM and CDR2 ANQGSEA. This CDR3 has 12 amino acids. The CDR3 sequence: CSGEEGGAEQYF. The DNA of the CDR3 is TGCAGCGGTGAAGAGGGGGGGGCCGAGCAGTACTTC.

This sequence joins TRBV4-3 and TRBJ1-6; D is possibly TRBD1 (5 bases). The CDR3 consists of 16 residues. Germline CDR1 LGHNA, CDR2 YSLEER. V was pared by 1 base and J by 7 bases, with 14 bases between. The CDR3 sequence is CASSQVSGVANSPLHF. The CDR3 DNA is TGCGCCAGCAGCCAAGTATCGGGGGTGGCGAATTCACCCCTCCACTTT.

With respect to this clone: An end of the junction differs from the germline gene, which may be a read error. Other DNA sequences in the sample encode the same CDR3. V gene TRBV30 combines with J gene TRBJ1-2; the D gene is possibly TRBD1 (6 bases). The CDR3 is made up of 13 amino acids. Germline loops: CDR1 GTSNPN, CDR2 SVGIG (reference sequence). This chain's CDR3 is CAGRVGGARGYTF. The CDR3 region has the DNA TGTGCCGGGAGGGTCGGGGGGGCGCGGGGCTACACCTTC. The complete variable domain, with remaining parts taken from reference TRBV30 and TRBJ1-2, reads SQTIHQWPATLVQPVGSPLSLECTVEGTSNPNLYWYRQAAGRGLQLLFYSVGIGQISSEVPQNLSASRPQDRQFILSSKKLLLSDSGFYLCAGRVGGARGYTFGSGTRLTVV.

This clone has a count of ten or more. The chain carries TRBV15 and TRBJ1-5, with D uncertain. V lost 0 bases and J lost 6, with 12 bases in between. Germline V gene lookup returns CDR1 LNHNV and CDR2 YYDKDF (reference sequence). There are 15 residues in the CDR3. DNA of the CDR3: TGTGCCACCAGCAGAGATCTGGGAGCTAGTCAGCCCCAGCATTTT. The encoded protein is CATSRDLGASQPQHF.

In DNA form, the CDR3 reads TGTGCCAGCAGCCAAGAATTAGCGTTTACGGACGAGCAGTACTTC. Translating gives CASSQELAFTDEQYF. The chain employs TRBV4-2 and TRBJ2-5; TRBD2 might be the D (5 bases). The assigned J gene may be wrong: the sequence end matches TRBJ2-7 better. CDR1 is LGHNA and CDR2 is YNFKEQ in the germline V gene. The CDR3 length is 15 residues.

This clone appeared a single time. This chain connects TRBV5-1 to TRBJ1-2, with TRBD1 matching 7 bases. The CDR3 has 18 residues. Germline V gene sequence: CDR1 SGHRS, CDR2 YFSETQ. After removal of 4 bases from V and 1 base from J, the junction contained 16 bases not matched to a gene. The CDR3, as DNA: TGCGCCAGCAGCCAACAGGGACAGCCCCTCCCTTATAACTATGGCTACACCTTC. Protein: CASSQQGQPLPYNYGYTF.

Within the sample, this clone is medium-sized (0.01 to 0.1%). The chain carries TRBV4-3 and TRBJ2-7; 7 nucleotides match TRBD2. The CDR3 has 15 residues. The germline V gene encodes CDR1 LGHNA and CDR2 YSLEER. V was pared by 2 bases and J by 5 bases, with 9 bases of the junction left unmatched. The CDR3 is CASSQSGTMFDEQYF. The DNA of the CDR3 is TGCGCCAGCAGCCAAAGCGGGACCATGTTCGACGAGCAGTACTTC.

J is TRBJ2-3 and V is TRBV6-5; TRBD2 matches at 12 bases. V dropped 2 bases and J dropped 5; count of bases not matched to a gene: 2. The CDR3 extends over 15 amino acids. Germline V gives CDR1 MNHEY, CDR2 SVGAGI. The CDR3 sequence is CASSYGLAGLDTQYF. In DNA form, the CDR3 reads TGTGCCAGCAGTTACGGACTAGCGGGGTTAGATACGCAGTATTTT.

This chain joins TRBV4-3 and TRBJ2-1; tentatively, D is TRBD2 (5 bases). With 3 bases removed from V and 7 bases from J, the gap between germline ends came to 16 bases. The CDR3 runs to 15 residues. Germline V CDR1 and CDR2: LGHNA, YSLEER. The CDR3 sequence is CASSHWTGSLNEQFF. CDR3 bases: TGCGCCAGCAGCCACTGGACTGGGAGTCTAAATGAGCAGTTCTTC.

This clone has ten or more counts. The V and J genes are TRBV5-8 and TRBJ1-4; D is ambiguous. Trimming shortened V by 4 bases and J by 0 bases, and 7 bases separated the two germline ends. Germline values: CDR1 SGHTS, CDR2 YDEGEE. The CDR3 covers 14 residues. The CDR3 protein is CASSIVATNEKLFF. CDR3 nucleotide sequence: TGTGCCAGCAGCATAGTAGCAACTAATGAAAAACTGTTTTTT.

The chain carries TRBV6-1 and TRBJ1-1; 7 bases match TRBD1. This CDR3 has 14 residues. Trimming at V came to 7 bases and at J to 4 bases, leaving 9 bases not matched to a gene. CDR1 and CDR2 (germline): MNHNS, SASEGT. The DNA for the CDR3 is TGTGCCAGCACCCCAGCGGGACAGTTCACTGAAGCTTTCTTT. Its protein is CASTPAGQFTEAFF.

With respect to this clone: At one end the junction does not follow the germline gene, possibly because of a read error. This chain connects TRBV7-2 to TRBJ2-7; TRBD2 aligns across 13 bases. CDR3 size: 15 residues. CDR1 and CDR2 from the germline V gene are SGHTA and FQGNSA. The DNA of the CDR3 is TGCGCCAGCAGCCCCGGGACTAGCGGGGTCCACGAGCAGTACTTC. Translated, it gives CASSPGTSGVHEQYF.